These 5 T cell receptor beta chains were all obtained from the same sample, sequenced in a study of CD8 T cells in Susac syndrome. The authors reverse transcribed roughly 0.5 to 1 ug RNA with random hexamers. Each CDR3 protein is one row after TCRdb ran MiXCR on the immunoSEQ multiplex PCR reads. The sample has around 120,000 distinct CDR3 sequences, more than 85% seen once. Sequencing was performed on CD4+ T cells from PBMCs. Receptor source: a human donor with multiple sclerosis.

The V gene is TRBV20-1, the J gene TRBJ2-7, with TRBD2 identical over 12 bases. CDR1 is DFQATT and CDR2 is SNEGSKA in the germline V gene (reference sequence). With 6 bases clipped from V and 5 bases from J, the junction kept 2 bases outside the gene matches. The CDR3 consists of 12 residues. Here the CDR3 DNA reads TGCAGTGCCCTAGCGGGGGGGGACGAGCAGTACTTC. Amino acids: CSALAGGDEQYF.

The chain employs TRBV6-5 and TRBJ1-5; the match to TRBD1 covers 9 bases. The CDR3 totals 16 residues. The germline CDR1 and CDR2 sequences are MNHEY and SVGAGI. Trimming removed 2 bases from V and 3 bases from J; junction bases left unmatched: 5. CDR3 amino acids: CASSYGGQGHNQPQHF. The DNA for the CDR3 is TGTGCCAGCAGTTACGGGGGACAGGGCCACAATCAGCCCCAGCATTTT.

The chain recombines TRBV14 with TRBJ1-1; D gene unclear. CDR1 is SGHDN, CDR2 FVKESK, per germline. V was cut by 1 base and J by 10 bases, with 10 bases left in between. The CDR3 sequence is 12 residues long. The CDR3 sequence is CASSQGAAGAFF. As DNA, the CDR3 is TGTGCCAGCAGCCAAGGGGCAGCCGGAGCTTTCTTT.

The rearrangement uses TRBV20-1 and TRBJ1-3; D gene unclear. CDR1 and CDR2 (germline): DFQATT, SNEGSKA (reference sequence). The CDR3 has 12 residues. The ends were cut back, 3 bases at V and 0 bases at J, with 3 bases in the middle. CDR3: CSASLSGNTIYF. CDR3 DNA sequence: TGCAGTGCTAGTCTCTCTGGAAACACCATATATTTT.

The rearrangement joins TRBV6-2 or TRBV6-3 to TRBJ1-5, with a weak D call TRBD1 (6 bases). V lost 8 bases, J lost 4 bases, and 18 bases lay in between. Germline V gene sequence: CDR1 MNHEY, CDR2 SVGEGT. CDR3 length: 15 residues. The CDR3, as DNA: TGTGCCAGCCATTCATTTGAGGGGGAGAATCAGCCCCAGCATTTT. The encoded protein is CASHSFEGENQPQHF.